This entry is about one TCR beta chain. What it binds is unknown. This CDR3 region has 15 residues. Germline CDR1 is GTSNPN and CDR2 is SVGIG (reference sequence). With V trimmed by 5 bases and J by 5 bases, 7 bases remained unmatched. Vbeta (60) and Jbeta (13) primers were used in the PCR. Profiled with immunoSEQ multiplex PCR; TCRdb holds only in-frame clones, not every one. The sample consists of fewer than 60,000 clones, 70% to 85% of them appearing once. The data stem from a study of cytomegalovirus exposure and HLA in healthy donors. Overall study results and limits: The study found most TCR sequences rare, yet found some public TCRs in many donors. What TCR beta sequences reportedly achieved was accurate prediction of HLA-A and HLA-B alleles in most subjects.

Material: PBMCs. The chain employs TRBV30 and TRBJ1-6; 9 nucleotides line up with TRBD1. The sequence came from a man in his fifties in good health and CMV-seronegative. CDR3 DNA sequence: TGTGCCTGGGGGCCCCGGGACAGGGATAATTCACCCCTCCACTTT. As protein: CAWGPRDRDNSPLHF.